This TCR beta chain was retrieved from a study of STAT5B mutations in CD4+ large granular lymphocyte leukemia. Study results and limitations: Patient CD4-sorted repertoires looked more clonal than healthy CD4+ repertoires, even without putative leukemic clones. TRBV06-family usage was enriched in top patient clones (8/27) versus controls (2/35).

Sequencing was at survey level. Assay used: immunoSEQ multiplex PCR; TCRdb lists only in-frame clones, some missing. The repertoire holds around 23,000 clones, with about 81% as singletons. This CDR3 spans 13 amino acids. V gave up 3 bases and J gave up 6 bases, with 10 bases separating them. Germline CDR1 is KGHSH and CDR2 is LQKENI. Remarks on this clone: Its cognate antigen is unknown.

This sequence joins TRBV18 and TRBJ2-3; D remains unclear. The sequenced sample was CD4+ T cells from blood buffy coats. This receptor was identified in a human donor in good health. Written as DNA, the CDR3 is TGTGCCAGCTCACCCCGGCTGGAGGATACGCAGTATTTT. Translating gives CASSPRLEDTQYF.